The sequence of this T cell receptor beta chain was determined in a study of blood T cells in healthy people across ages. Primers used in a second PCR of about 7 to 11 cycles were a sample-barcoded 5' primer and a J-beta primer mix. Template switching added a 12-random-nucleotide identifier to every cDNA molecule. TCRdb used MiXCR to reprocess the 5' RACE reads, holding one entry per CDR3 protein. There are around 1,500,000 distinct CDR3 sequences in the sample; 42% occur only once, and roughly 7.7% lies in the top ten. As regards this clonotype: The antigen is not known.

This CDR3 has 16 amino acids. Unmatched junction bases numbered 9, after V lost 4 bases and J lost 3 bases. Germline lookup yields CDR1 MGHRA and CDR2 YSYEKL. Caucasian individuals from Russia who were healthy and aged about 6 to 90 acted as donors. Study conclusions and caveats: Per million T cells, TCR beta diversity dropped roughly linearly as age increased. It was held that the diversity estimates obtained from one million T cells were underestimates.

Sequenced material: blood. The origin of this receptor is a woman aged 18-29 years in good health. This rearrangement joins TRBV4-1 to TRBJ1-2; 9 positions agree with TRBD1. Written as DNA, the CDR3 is TGCGCCAGCAGCCGAGGGGACAGGGATTTTGACTATGGCTACACCTTC. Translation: CASSRGDRDFDYGYTF.